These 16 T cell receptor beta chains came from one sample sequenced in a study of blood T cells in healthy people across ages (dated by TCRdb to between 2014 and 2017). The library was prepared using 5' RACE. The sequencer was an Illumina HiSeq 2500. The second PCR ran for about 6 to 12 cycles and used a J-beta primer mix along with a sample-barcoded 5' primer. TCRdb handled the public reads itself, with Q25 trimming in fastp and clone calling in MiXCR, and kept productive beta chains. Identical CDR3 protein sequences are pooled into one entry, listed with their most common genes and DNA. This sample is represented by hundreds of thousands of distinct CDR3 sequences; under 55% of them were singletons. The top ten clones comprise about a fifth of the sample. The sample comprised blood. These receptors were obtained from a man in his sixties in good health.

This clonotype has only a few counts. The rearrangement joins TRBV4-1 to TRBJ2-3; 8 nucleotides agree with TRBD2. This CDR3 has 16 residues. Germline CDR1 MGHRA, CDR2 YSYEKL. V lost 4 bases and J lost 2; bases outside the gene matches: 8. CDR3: CASSPPGLGATDTQYF. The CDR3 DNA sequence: TGCGCCAGCAGCCCACCGGGACTAGGGGCCACAGATACGCAGTATTTT.

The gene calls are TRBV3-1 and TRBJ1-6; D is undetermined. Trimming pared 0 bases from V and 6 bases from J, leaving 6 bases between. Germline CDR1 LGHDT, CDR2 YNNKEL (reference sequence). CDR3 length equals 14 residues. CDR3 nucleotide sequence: TGTGCCAGCAGCCAAGATCAGGCTAATTCACCCCTCCACTTT. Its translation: CASSQDQANSPLHF. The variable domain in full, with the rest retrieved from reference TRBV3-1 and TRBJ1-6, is DTAVSQTPKYLVTQMGNDKSIKCEQNLGHDTMYWYKQDSKKFLKIMFSYNNKELIINETVPNRFSPKSPDKAHLNLHINSLELGDSAVYFCASSQDQANSPLHFGNGTRLTVT.

The DNA of the CDR3 is TGTGCCAGTAGTAGAACTTCGGGACGGAAAAATGAAAAACTGTTTTTT. Protein: CASSRTSGRKNEKLFF. This chain uses TRBV19 with TRBJ1-4, with D perhaps TRBD1 (5 bases). Germline V gene data show CDR1 as LNHDA and CDR2 as SQIVND (reference sequence). V was shortened by 4 bases and J by 5 bases, with 17 bases between the two germline ends. The CDR3 consists of 16 residues.

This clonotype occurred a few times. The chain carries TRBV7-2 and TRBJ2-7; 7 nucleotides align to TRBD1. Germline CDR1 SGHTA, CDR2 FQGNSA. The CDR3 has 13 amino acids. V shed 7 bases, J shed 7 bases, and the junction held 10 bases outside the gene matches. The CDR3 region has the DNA TGTGCCAGCACCAAAGACAGGGTTTTTGAGCAGTACTTC. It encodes CASTKDRVFEQYF.

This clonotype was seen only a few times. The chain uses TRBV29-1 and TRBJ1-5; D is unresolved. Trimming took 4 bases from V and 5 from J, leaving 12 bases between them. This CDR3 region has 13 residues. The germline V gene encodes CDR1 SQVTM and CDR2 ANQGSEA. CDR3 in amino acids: CSVAGSGDQPQHF. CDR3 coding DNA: TGCAGCGTTGCCGGGTCAGGAGATCAGCCCCAGCATTTT.

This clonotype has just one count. CDR3 in DNA: TGTGCCAGCGACGTAGGACAGGGGGCCTACAATGAGCAGTTCTTC. Translating it yields CASDVGQGAYNEQFF. The chain carries TRBV6-6 and TRBJ2-1; TRBD1 matches 10 bases. CDR1 is MNHNY, CDR2 SVGAGI, per germline (reference sequence). J lost 2 bases, V lost 8 bases, and 6 bases had no gene match. The CDR3 is made up of 15 amino acids.

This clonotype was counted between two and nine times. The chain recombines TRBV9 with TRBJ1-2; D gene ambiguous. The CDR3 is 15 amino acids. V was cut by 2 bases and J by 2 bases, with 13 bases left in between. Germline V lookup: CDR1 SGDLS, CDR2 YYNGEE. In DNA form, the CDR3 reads TGTGCCAGCAGCGTTGACTCCGGGAGGAACTATGGCTACACCTTC. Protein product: CASSVDSGRNYGYTF.

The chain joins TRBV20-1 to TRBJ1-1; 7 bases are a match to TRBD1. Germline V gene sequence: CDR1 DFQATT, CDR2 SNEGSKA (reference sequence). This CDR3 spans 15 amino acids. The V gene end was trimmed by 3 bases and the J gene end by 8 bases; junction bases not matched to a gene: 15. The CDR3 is CSASGGQINLSEAFF. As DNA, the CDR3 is TGCAGTGCTAGTGGGGGACAGATAAACCTAAGCGAAGCTTTCTTT.

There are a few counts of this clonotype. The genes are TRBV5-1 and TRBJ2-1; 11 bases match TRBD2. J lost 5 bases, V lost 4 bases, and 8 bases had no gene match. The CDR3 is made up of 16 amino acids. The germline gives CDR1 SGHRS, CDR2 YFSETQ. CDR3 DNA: TGCGCCAGCAGCGCCCCCGAACTAGCGGGGGACAATGAGCAGTTCTTC. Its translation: CASSAPELAGDNEQFF.

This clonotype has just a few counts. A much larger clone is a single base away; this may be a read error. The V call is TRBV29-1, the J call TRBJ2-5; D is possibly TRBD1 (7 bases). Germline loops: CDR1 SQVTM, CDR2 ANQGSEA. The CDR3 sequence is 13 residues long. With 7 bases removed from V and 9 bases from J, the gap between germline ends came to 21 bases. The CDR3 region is CSAKDRPGEAQYF. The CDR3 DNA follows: TGCAGCGCTAAGGACAGGCCAGGGGAGGCCCAGTACTTC.

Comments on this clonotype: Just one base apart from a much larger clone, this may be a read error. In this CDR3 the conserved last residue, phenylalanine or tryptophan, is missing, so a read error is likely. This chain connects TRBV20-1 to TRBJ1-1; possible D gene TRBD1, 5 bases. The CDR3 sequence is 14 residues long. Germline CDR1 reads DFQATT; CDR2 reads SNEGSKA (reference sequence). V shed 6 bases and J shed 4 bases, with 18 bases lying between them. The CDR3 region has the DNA TGCAGTGCGCCCCTGGGGGGAACCACCACTGAAGCTTTCTTA. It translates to CSAPLGGTTTEAFL.

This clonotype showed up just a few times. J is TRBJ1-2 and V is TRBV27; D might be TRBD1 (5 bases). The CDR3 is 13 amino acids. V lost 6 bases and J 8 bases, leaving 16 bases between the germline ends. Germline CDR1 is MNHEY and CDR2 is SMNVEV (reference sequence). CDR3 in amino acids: CASSWDARSGYTF. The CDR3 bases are TGTGCCAGCAGCTGGGACGCGCGAAGCGGCTACACCTTC.

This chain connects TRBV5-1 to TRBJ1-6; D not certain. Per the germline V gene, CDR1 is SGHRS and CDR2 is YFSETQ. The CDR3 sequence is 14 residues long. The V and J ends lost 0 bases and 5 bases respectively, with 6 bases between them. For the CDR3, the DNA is TGCGCCAGCAGCTTGGCGCAGAATAATTCACCCCTCCACTTT. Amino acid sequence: CASSLAQNNSPLHF.

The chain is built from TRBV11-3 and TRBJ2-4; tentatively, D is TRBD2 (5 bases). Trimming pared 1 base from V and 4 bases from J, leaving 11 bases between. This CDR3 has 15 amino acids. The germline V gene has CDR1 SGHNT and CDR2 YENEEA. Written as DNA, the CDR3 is TGTGCCAGCAGCTTAGGTTCGTGGGAGAAAAACATTCAGTACTTC. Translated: CASSLGSWEKNIQYF.

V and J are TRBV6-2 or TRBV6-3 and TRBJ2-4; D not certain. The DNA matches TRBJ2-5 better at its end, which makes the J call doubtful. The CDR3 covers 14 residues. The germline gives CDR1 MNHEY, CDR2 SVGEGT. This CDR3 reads CASSDQMAEETQYF. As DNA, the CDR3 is TGTGCCAGCAGTGACCAGATGGCGGAAGAGACCCAGTACTTC.

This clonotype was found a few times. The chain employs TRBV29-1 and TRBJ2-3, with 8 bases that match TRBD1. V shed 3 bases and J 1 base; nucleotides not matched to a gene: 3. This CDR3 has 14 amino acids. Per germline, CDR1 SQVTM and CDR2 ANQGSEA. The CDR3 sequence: CSVETGEGTDTQYF. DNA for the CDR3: TGCAGCGTTGAGACAGGGGAAGGCACAGATACGCAGTATTTT.